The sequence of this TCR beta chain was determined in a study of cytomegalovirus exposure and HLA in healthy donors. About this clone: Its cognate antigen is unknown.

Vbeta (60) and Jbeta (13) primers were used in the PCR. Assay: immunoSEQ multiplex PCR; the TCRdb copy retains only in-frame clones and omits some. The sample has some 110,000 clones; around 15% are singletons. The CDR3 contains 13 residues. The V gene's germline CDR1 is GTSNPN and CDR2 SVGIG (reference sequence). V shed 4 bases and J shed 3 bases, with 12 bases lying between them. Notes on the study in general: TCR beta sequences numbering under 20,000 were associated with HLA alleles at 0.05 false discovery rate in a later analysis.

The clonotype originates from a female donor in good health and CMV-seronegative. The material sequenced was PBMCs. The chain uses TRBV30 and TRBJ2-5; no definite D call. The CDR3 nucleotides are TGTGCCTGGAAGTCAGACGGAGAAGAGACCCAGTACTTC. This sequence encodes CAWKSDGEETQYF.